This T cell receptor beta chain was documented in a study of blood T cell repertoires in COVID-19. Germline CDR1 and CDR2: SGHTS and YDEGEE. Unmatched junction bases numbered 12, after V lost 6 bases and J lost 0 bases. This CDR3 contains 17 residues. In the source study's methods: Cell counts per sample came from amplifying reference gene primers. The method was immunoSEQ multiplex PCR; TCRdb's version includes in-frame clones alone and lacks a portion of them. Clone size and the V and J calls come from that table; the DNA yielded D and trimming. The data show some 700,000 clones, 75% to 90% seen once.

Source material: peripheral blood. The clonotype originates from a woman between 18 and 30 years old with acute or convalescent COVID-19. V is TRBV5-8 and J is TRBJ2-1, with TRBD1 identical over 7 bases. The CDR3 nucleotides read TGTGCCAGCATCCTCGACGGACAGGTTCGCTCCTACAATGAGCAGTTCTTC. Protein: CASILDGQVRSYNEQFF. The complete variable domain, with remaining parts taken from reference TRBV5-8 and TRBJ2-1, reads EAGVTQSPTHLIKTRGQQATLRCSPISGHTSVYWYQQALGLGLQFLLWYDEGEERNRGNFPPRFSGRQFPNYSSELNVNALELEDSALYLCASILDGQVRSYNEQFFGPGTRLTVL.